This T cell receptor (beta chain) was recovered during a study of long-term antiretroviral therapy in people with HIV. CDR3 length equals 17 residues. V lost 4 bases to trimming and J lost 1 base, with 17 bases between them. Version v3.0 of the immunoSEQ assay ran at survey level. TCRdb keeps only in-frame clones here, not all; method: immunoSEQ multiplex PCR. The profile shows over 15,000 clones, under 85% of them singletons. The sequencing here drew on unsorted PBMCs, taken nearly 2.6 years before starting antiretroviral therapy. This TCR derives from a woman between 45 and 60 years old with HIV. V is TRBV5-3 and J is TRBJ2-2; D call uncertain. TRBV5-3 carries the ORF label, with uncertain function. CDR3 residues: CARSTKDQHQNTGELFF. CDR3 in DNA: TGTGCCAGAAGCACCAAGGACCAACACCAGAACACCGGGGAGCTGTTTTTT.